These 30 T cell receptor beta chains were sequenced from one sample in a study of breast tumors, draining lymph nodes, adjacent tissues. TCRdb called the multiplex PCR reads again in MiXCR, with one record for every CDR3 protein. The data hold over 200,000 distinct CDR3 sequences, with less than 40% observed a single time. Axillary draining lymph nodes of breast cancer patients supplied the node samples. Specimen: axillary lymph node tissue. These receptors were obtained from a female donor with breast cancer. Some clones in this sample may be carry-over from other donors' samples.

The table lists this clonotype with a few counts. The rearrangement links TRBV12-3 or TRBV12-4 to TRBJ2-1; D is uncertain. The CDR3 runs 11 residues. Trimming removed 7 bases at V and 8 bases at J, with 9 bases between. The CDR3 DNA reads as TGTGCCAGCACCCACACCCATGAGCAGTTCTTC. This encodes CASTHTHEQFF.

Remarks on this clonotype: This may be a read error: a much more frequent sequence differs by one nucleotide. The V call is TRBV9, the J call TRBJ2-3, with 8 bases aligning to TRBD1. Germline-derived CDR1 and CDR2 are SGDLS and YYNGEE. V shed 3 bases and J 6 bases; nucleotides not matched to a gene: 9. CDR3 length equals 15 residues. CDR3 DNA: TGTGCCAGCAGCGAAAGGGACAGGCCACGGGATACGCAGTATTTT. Its protein product is CASSERDRPRDTQYF.

As regards this clonotype: Germline is not matched at one junction end, which may reflect a read error. The rearrangement joins TRBV20-1 to TRBJ2-1; D remains ambiguous. The CDR3 runs to 14 residues. The germline V gene has CDR1 DFQATT and CDR2 SNEGSKA (reference sequence). CDR3 loop: CSARRKQGYNEQLF. CDR3 bases: TGCAGTGCCAGGAGAAAACAAGGCTACAATGAGCAGCTCTTC.

In this sample, this clonotype turned up many times. The rearrangement links TRBV4-1 to TRBJ2-1; 8 bases fit TRBD2. CDR1 is MGHRA and CDR2 is YSYEKL in the germline V gene. V lost 0 bases and J lost 8; bases outside the gene matches: 6. The CDR3 totals 15 residues. CDR3 sequence: CASSQDRGGGDEQFF. As DNA, the CDR3 is TGCGCCAGCAGCCAAGATCGGGGGGGAGGGGATGAGCAGTTCTTC.

This clonotype was seen more than once but under ten times. A much larger clone is a single base away; this may be a read error. The chain has TRBV7-2 and TRBJ1-5, with 7 bases lining up with TRBD1. CDR3 length: 17 amino acids. CDR1 and CDR2 from the germline V gene are SGHTA and FQGNSA. This chain's CDR3 is CAGSLGTDFYSNQPQHF. The CDR3 bases are TGTGCCGGCAGCCTAGGGACAGATTTTTATAGCAATCAGCCCCAGCATTTT.

This clonotype came up a few times. The rearrangement uses TRBV27 and TRBJ2-3; D may be TRBD1 (6 bases). CDR3 length: 15 amino acids. Germline V gene data show CDR1 as MNHEY and CDR2 as SMNVEV (reference sequence). Trimming took off 10 bases at V and 5 bases at J, with 22 bases between the two ends. The CDR3 is CATWTRVGAEDTQYF. The CDR3 DNA follows: TGTGCCACCTGGACCCGAGTGGGGGCCGAAGATACGCAGTATTTT.

J is TRBJ2-3 and V is TRBV7-9; the match to TRBD2 covers 13 bases. Germline CDR1 and CDR2: SEHNR and FQNEAQ (reference sequence). The CDR3 runs to 18 residues. The trim removed 4 bases at V and 5 bases at J, leaving 12 bases unmatched. CDR3 amino acids: CASSYQFGLAGDEDTQYF. In DNA form, the CDR3 reads TGTGCCAGCAGCTATCAGTTCGGACTAGCGGGAGACGAAGATACGCAGTATTTT.

The rearrangement joins TRBV19 to TRBJ2-6; possible D gene TRBD2, 6 bases. The germline gives CDR1 LNHDA, CDR2 SQIVND (reference sequence). Trimming cost V 7 bases and J 2 bases, with 12 bases left between them. The CDR3 loop spans 15 amino acids. CDR3 amino acids: CASTPGGAGANVLTF. CDR3 coding DNA: TGTGCCAGTACCCCCGGGGGTGCTGGGGCCAACGTCCTGACTTTC. The entire variable domain, with the rest obtained from reference TRBV19 and TRBJ2-6, is as follows: DGGITQSPKYLFRKEGQNVTLSCEQNLNHDAMYWYRQDPGQGLRLIYYSQIVNDFQKGDIAEGYSVSREKKESFPLTVTSAQKNPTAFYLCASTPGGAGANVLTFGAGSRLTVL.

Note on this clonotype: Given a much more abundant clone one base away, this may be a read error. J is TRBJ1-5 and V is TRBV6-1; D uncertain. With 5 bases removed from V and 3 bases from J, the gap between germline ends came to 14 bases. This CDR3 has 15 residues. Germline V gene lookup returns CDR1 MNHNS and CDR2 SASEGT. The CDR3 loop is CASSHLQQHNQPQHF. Written as DNA, the CDR3 is TGTGCCAGCAGTCACTTGCAACAGCACAATCAGCCCCAGCATTTT.

This clonotype came up once. Given a much more abundant clone one base away, this may be a read error. The chain recombines TRBV6-5 with TRBJ2-7, with D possibly TRBD2 on 5 matching bases. CDR1 is MNHEY, CDR2 SVGAGI, per germline. CDR3 length: 15 amino acids. The CDR3 nucleotides read TGTGCCAGCAGTTACTCGATTGGACTTGGCTACGGGCAGTACTTC. It encodes CASSYSIGLGYGQYF.

This clonotype was recorded at least ten times. The chain combines TRBV29-1 with TRBJ1-2, with 9 bases fitting TRBD1. The CDR3 runs to 14 residues. The trim removed 1 base at V and 7 bases at J, leaving 7 bases unmatched. CDR1 and CDR2 from the germline V gene are SQVTM and ANQGSEA. CDR3 in DNA: TGCAGCGTTGAAGCGGCGGACAGGGGTGCTGGCTACACCTTC. Its translation is CSVEAADRGAGYTF.

This clonotype was counted at least ten times. V usage is TRBV18 and J usage is TRBJ1-6, with TRBD1 matching 9 bases. CDR1 and CDR2 (germline): KGHSH, LQKENI. This CDR3 is 17 amino acids long. J was trimmed by 6 bases and V by 2 bases; bases with no gene match: 8. This CDR3 is CASSPSSGTGRNSPLHF. CDR3 nucleotides: TGTGCCAGCTCACCATCATCCGGGACAGGGCGTAATTCACCCCTCCACTTT.

This clonotype was seen more than once but under ten times. Possible read error: a much larger clone is one base away. The J gene is TRBJ2-7, the V gene TRBV11-2; D possibly corresponds to TRBD2 (5 bases). With 6 bases removed from V and 12 bases from J, the gap between germline ends came to 15 bases. The length of the CDR3 is 11 residues. Germline loops: CDR1 SGHAT, CDR2 FQNNGV. The CDR3 loop reads CASSHGGSAYF. The DNA of the CDR3 is TGTGCCAGCAGTCATGGCGGGTCGGCGTACTTC.

This clonotype occurred many times. The genes are TRBV5-1 and TRBJ1-3; D not resolved. The germline gives CDR1 SGHRS, CDR2 YFSETQ. There are 16 residues in the CDR3. Trimming shortened V by 0 bases and J by 0 bases, and 10 bases separated the two germline ends. Here the CDR3 reads CASSLEDTSSGNTIYF. The CDR3 region has the DNA TGCGCCAGCAGCTTGGAAGATACCAGCTCTGGAAACACCATATATTTT.

For this clonotype: Just one base apart from a much larger clone, this may be a read error. The J gene is TRBJ2-7, the V gene TRBV10-3; TRBD1 matches at 11 bases. This CDR3 spans 12 amino acids. Germline assignment: CDR1 ENHRY and CDR2 SYGVKD. The CDR3 nucleotides are TGTGCCACTGGACAGGGGGCCTACGGGCAGTACTTC. This sequence encodes CATGQGAYGQYF.

J is TRBJ2-2 and V is TRBV24-1; TRBD1 matches 12 bases. CDR3 size: 14 residues. Losses at the gene ends were 9 bases for V and 6 bases for J; bases not matched to a gene: 4. Germline values: CDR1 KGHDR, CDR2 SFDVKD. CDR3: CATGTGGFAGELFF. The CDR3 coding sequence is TGTGCCACCGGGACAGGGGGCTTCGCCGGGGAGCTGTTTTTT.

There are many counts of this clonotype. The chain links TRBV5-1 to TRBJ2-2, with D possibly matching TRBD2 (5 bases). V lost 3 bases to trimming and J lost 8 bases, with 20 bases between them. This CDR3 is built from 16 residues. Germline loops: CDR1 SGHRS, CDR2 YFSETQ. CDR3 protein: CASSSHPTTSGGELFF. The CDR3 region has the DNA TGCGCCAGCAGCTCACATCCTACAACGTCGGGAGGGGAGCTGTTTTTT. The full variable domain, in which reference TRBV5-1 and TRBJ2-2 provide the parts outside the CDR3, is KAGVTQTPRYLIKTRGQQVTLSCSPISGHRSVSWYQQTPGQGLQFLFEYFSETQRNKGNFPGRFSGRQFSNSRSEMNVSTLELGDSALYLCASSSHPTTSGGELFFGEGSRLTVL.

This clonotype occurred many times. The J gene is TRBJ1-2, the V gene TRBV5-4; D unclear. This CDR3 comprises 15 residues. V was cut by 1 base and J by 3 bases, with 13 bases left in between. Germline values: CDR1 SGHNT, CDR2 YYREEE (reference sequence). CDR3 DNA: TGTGCCAGCAGCTTGCTAGACACAGCGTACTATGGCTACACCTTC. Protein sequence: CASSLLDTAYYGYTF.

This clonotype was seen many times. The chain is built from TRBV3-1 and TRBJ1-2; D may be TRBD1 (5 bases). The CDR3 sequence is 13 residues long. Between the trimmed V and J ends, which lost 5 bases and 1 base, there was a span of 8 bases. Germline assignment: CDR1 LGHDT and CDR2 YNNKEL (reference sequence). CDR3 coding DNA: TGTGCCAGCAGCTACGACAGTAACTATGGCTACACCTTC. This encodes CASSYDSNYGYTF.

This rearrangement joins TRBV27 to TRBJ2-2; D may match TRBD1 or TRBD2 (5 bases each). CDR1 and CDR2 from the germline V gene are MNHEY and SMNVEV (reference sequence). This CDR3 contains 14 residues. Between the trimmed V and J ends, which lost 7 bases and 6 bases, there was a span of 15 bases. CDR3 residues: CASIGRGRAGELFF. Here the CDR3 DNA reads TGTGCCAGCATAGGAAGGGGACGGGCCGGGGAGCTGTTTTTT.

This clonotype occurred a few times. The V gene is TRBV29-1, the J gene TRBJ2-2; 8 bases match TRBD2. Germline-derived CDR1 and CDR2 are SQVTM and ANQGSEA. The CDR3 spans 16 residues. The V and J ends lost 4 bases and 4 bases, in that order; junction bases with no gene match: 11. The CDR3 bases are TGCAGCGTTGGACGGGGGGGGGGGTTGTCCACCGGGGAGCTGTTTTTT. Its translation is CSVGRGGGLSTGELFF.

In its sample, this clonotype was seen many times. The chain joins TRBV11-1 to TRBJ2-6, with TRBD1 identical over 7 bases. The CDR3 extends over 17 amino acids. Germline CDR1 SGHAT, CDR2 FQDESV (reference sequence). Trimming removed 7 bases from V and 0 bases from J; junction bases left unmatched: 9. The CDR3 sequence is CASKSTGSGSGANVLTF. The CDR3 DNA is TGTGCCAGCAAATCGACAGGGTCGGGCTCTGGGGCCAACGTCCTGACTTTC.

The genes are TRBV2 and TRBJ1-5; TRBD1 matches at 9 bases. The CDR3 runs 16 residues. The germline V gene has CDR1 SNHLY and CDR2 FYNNEI. V dropped 6 bases and J dropped 5; count of bases not matched to a gene: 11. The CDR3 here is CASSGQGLRSDQPQHF. DNA for the CDR3: TGTGCCAGCAGCGGACAGGGGTTGCGCTCGGATCAGCCCCAGCATTTT.

In its sample, this clonotype was seen a few times. The CDR3 sequence: CASRAGTGVWAQHF. DNA for the CDR3: TGTGCCAGCAGGGCCGGGACAGGGGTGTGGGCCCAGCATTTT. The rearrangement joins TRBV2 to TRBJ1-5; 10 nucleotides line up with TRBD1. Germline V gene sequence: CDR1 SNHLY, CDR2 FYNNEI. After removal of 6 bases from V and 11 bases from J, the junction contained 10 bases not matched to a gene. The CDR3 contains 14 residues.

This clonotype was found many times. The chain recombines TRBV18 with TRBJ2-3; D not certain. V was trimmed by 6 bases and J by 2 bases, leaving 9 bases between them. Germline V gives CDR1 KGHSH, CDR2 LQKENI. The CDR3 covers 13 residues. CDR3 DNA: TGTGCCAGCTCGCAAACCACCACAGATACGCAGTATTTT. Amino acid sequence: CASSQTTTDTQYF.

This clonotype came up once. Written as DNA, the CDR3 is TGTGCCAGCACTGCTCCGAACATGGTGTATGGCTACACCTTC. Its protein product is CASTAPNMVYGYTF. V is TRBV2 and J is TRBJ1-2; D unresolved. The ends were cut back, 7 bases at V and 5 bases at J, with 17 bases in the middle. The CDR3 loop spans 14 amino acids. Germline V gene data show CDR1 as SNHLY and CDR2 as FYNNEI.

V usage is TRBV5-1 and J usage is TRBJ2-1; the match to TRBD2 covers 12 bases. Germline trimming cut 5 bases from V and 7 bases from J; bases unmatched to any gene: 4. This CDR3 contains 14 residues. CDR1 and CDR2 from the germline V gene are SGHRS and YFSETQ. CDR3 DNA sequence: TGCGCCAGCAGGTACGGGACTAGCGGGAATGAGCAGTTCTTC. It encodes CASRYGTSGNEQFF.

This clonotype was seen many times. The chain joins TRBV5-1 to TRBJ2-3; 8 bases fit TRBD1. Losses at the gene ends were 4 bases for V and 1 base for J; bases not matched to a gene: 5. CDR1 is SGHRS, CDR2 YFSETQ, per germline. The CDR3 loop spans 15 amino acids. The CDR3 DNA reads as TGCGCCAGCAGCAGGACAGGGTCGGGCACAGATACGCAGTATTTT. As protein: CASSRTGSGTDTQYF.

This clonotype appeared many times. The rearrangement joins TRBV20-1 to TRBJ1-2; maybe TRBD1 (5 bases). V lost 1 base and J 1 base, leaving 10 bases between the germline ends. The germline V gene has CDR1 DFQATT and CDR2 SNEGSKA (reference sequence). The CDR3 runs to 14 residues. Here the CDR3 reads CSARGQIDNYGYTF. CDR3 nucleotides: TGCAGTGCTAGAGGACAGATTGATAACTATGGCTACACCTTC.

The chain recombines TRBV7-9 with TRBJ2-7; D possibly corresponds to TRBD2 (5 bases). The CDR3 consists of 17 residues. Trimming took 5 bases from V and 3 from J, leaving 23 bases between them. In germline, CDR1 is SEHNR, CDR2 FQNEAQ (reference sequence). The CDR3 DNA is TGTGCCAGCAGCGCCACCGACGGGGTGATCTATGGCTACGAGCAGTACTTC. This codes for CASSATDGVIYGYEQYF.